Listed here are 9 T cell receptor beta chains from one sample, sequenced in a study of blood T cells in healthy people across ages. Primers used in a second PCR of about 6 to 11 cycles were a sample-barcoded 5' primer and a J-beta primer mix. TCRdb independently ran MiXCR on the 5' RACE reads; one entry per CDR3 protein. Of about 670,000 distinct CDR3 sequences in the sample, 52% were seen once. Specimen: blood. These receptors were collected from a woman of 80 years or more in good health.

The rearrangement links TRBV2 to TRBJ2-2; either TRBD1 or TRBD2 may supply D (5 bases each). Between the trimmed V and J ends, which lost 6 bases and 3 bases, there was a span of 17 bases. The CDR3 covers 16 residues. Germline CDR1 is SNHLY and CDR2 is FYNNEI. The CDR3 sequence: CASRTGAGTYTGELFF. CDR3 nucleotide sequence: TGTGCCAGCAGGACCGGGGCAGGGACCTACACCGGGGAGCTGTTTTTT.

The rearrangement joins TRBV5-6 to TRBJ2-3; no definite D call. Germline V gene data show CDR1 as SGHDT and CDR2 as YYEEEE. The CDR3 contains 15 residues. Trimming took off 6 bases at V and 2 bases at J, with 16 bases between the two ends. For the CDR3, the DNA is TGTGCCAGCACCGTTTTCTGGGTCGACACAGATACGCAGTATTTT. Encoded protein: CASTVFWVDTDTQYF.

The rearrangement links TRBV4-3 to TRBJ1-4; D might be TRBD1 (6 bases). V was clipped by 3 bases and J by 7 bases, with 12 bases between them. The CDR3 totals 14 residues. CDR1 is LGHNA and CDR2 is YSLEER in the germline V gene. As DNA, the CDR3 is TGCGCCAGCAGCCAGGCGCACAGGGCTGAAAAACTGTTTTTT. Translated, it gives CASSQAHRAEKLFF.

In its sample, this clonotype was seen many times. The V gene is TRBV20-1, the J gene TRBJ2-3, with 8 bases aligning to TRBD2. V shed 5 bases, J shed 0 bases, and the junction held 4 bases outside the gene matches. CDR3 size: 14 residues. Germline V CDR1 and CDR2: DFQATT, SNEGSKA (reference sequence). CDR3 sequence reads: CSAPRGGSTDTQYF. CDR3 DNA: TGCAGTGCTCCCCGCGGGGGGAGCACAGATACGCAGTATTTT.

This clonotype has just a few counts. A read error may be the cause here, since a much bigger clone is one base away. The V call is TRBV3-1, the J call TRBJ2-5; tentatively, D is TRBD2 (5 bases). The CDR3 totals 11 residues. Per germline, CDR1 LGHDT and CDR2 YNNKEL (reference sequence). The V and J ends lost 5 bases and 11 bases respectively, with 12 bases between them. CDR3 in DNA: TGTGCCAGCAGCGATTCCCAGCGGCAGTACTTC. This gives the protein CASSDSQRQYF.

This clonotype was seen at least ten times. The chain recombines TRBV30 with TRBJ1-2; perhaps TRBD1 as D (5 bases). Per germline, CDR1 GTSNPN and CDR2 SVGIG (reference sequence). The CDR3 sequence is 14 residues long. Trimming removed 3 bases from V and 4 bases from J, with 15 bases in between. This CDR3 is CAWSYPGPTYGYTF. The CDR3 bases are TGTGCCTGGAGCTACCCGGGGCCGACCTATGGCTACACCTTC.

The chain is built from TRBV5-1 and TRBJ2-1; 7 bases match TRBD2. The CDR3 consists of 15 residues. CDR1 and CDR2 (germline): SGHRS, YFSETQ. The V segment lost 1 base and the J segment 5 bases; nucleotides outside the gene matches: 6. CDR3 sequence: CASSLQPSGHNEQFF. In DNA form, the CDR3 reads TGCGCCAGCAGCTTGCAGCCTAGCGGCCACAATGAGCAGTTCTTC. The complete variable domain, with remaining parts taken from reference TRBV5-1 and TRBJ2-1, reads KAGVTQTPRYLIKTRGQQVTLSCSPISGHRSVSWYQQTPGQGLQFLFEYFSETQRNKGNFPGRFSGRQFSNSRSEMNVSTLELGDSALYLCASSLQPSGHNEQFFGPGTRLTVL.

Ten or more counts support this clonotype. V and J are TRBV9 and TRBJ2-5; D assignment may be TRBD1 or TRBD2 (5 bases each). The tail of the sequence fits TRBJ2-7 better, so the J call may be wrong. Germline CDR1 and CDR2: SGDLS and YYNGEE. The CDR3 loop spans 16 amino acids. This CDR3 reads CASSVEPQGRLDEQYF. The DNA for the CDR3 is TGTGCCAGCAGCGTAGAACCCCAGGGACGATTGGACGAGCAGTACTTC.

The chain carries TRBV30 and TRBJ2-5; 7 nucleotides align to TRBD1. The V segment lost 2 bases and the J segment 4 bases; nucleotides outside the gene matches: 4. Germline V gene lookup returns CDR1 GTSNPN and CDR2 SVGIG (reference sequence). The length of the CDR3 is 13 residues. CDR3: CAWSRQGGETQYF. The CDR3 nucleotides read TGTGCCTGGAGTAGACAGGGCGGAGAGACCCAGTACTTC.